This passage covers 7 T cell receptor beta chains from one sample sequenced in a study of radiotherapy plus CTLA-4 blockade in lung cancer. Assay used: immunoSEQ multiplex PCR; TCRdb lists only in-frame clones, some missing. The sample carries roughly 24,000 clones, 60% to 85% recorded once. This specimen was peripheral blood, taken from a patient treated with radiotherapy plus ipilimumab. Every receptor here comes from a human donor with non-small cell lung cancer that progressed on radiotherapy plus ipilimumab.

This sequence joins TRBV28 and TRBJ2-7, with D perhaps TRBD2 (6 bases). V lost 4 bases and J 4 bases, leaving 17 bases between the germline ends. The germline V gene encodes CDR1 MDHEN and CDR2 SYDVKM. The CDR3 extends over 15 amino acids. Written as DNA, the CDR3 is TGTGCCAGCAGTTCCTTCGCGGGACGGCCATACGAGCAGTACTTC. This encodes CASSSFAGRPYEQYF.

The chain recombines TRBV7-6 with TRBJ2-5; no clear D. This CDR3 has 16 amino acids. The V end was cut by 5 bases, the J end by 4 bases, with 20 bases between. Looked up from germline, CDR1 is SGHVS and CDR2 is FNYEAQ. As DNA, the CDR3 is TGTGCCAGCAGCCCAGCAGGCCCAGGAGTGTCAGAGACCCAGTACTTC. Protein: CASSPAGPGVSETQYF.

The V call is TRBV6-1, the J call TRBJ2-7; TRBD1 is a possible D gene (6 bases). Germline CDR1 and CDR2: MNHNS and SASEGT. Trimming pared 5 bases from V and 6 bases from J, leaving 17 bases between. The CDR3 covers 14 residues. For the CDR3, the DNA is TGTGCCAGCAGTTTTGGGACACCTCGCTCCGAGCAGTACTTC. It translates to CASSFGTPRSEQYF.

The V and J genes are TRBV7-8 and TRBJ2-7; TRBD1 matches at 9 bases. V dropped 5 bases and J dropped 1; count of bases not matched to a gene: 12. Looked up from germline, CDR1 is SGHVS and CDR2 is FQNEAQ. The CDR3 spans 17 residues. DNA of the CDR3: TGTGCCAGCAGCCCCCGCCCCGGGACAGGGACTTCCTACGAGCAGTACTTC. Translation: CASSPRPGTGTSYEQYF.

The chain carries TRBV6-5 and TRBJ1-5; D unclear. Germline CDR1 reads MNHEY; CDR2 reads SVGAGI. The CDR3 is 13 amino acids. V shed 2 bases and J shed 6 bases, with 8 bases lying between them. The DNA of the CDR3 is TGTGCCAGCAGTTACCGTGAGACTCAGCCCCAGCATTTT. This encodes CASSYRETQPQHF.

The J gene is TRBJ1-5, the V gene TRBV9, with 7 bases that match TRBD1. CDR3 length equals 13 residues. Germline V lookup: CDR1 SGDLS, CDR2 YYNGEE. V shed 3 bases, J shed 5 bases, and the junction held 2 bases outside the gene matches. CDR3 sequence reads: CASSETGYQPQHF. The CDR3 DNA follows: TGTGCCAGCAGCGAGACAGGGTATCAGCCCCAGCATTTT. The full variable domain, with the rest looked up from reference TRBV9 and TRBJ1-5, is DSGVTQTPKHLITATGQRVTLRCSPRSGDLSVYWYQQSLDQGLQFLIQYYNGEERAKGNILERFSAQQFPDLHSELNLSSLELGDSALYFCASSETGYQPQHFGDGTRLSIL.

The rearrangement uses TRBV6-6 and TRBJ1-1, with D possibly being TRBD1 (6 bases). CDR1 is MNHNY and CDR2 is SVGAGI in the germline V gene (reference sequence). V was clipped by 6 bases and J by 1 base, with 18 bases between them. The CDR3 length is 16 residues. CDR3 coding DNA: TGTGCCAGCAGCCGTCGGGGGGCCCCAACGAACACTGAAGCTTTCTTT. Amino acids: CASSRRGAPTNTEAFF.